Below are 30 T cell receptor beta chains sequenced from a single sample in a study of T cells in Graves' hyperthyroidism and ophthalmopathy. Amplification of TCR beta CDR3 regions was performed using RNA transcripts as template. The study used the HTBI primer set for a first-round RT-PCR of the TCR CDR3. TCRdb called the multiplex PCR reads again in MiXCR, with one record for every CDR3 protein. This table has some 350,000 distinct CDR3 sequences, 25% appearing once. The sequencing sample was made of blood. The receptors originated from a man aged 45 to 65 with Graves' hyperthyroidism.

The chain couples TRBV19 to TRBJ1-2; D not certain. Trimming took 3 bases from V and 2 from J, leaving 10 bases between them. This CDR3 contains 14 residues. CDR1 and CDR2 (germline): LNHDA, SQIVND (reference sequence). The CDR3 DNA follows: TGTGCCAGTAGTATTCCGCACAGAAACTATGGCTACACCTTC. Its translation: CASSIPHRNYGYTF. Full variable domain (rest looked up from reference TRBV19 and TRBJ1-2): DGGITQSPKYLFRKEGQNVTLSCEQNLNHDAMYWYRQDPGQGLRLIYYSQIVNDFQKGDIAEGYSVSREKKESFPLTVTSAQKNPTAFYLCASSIPHRNYGYTFGSGTRLTVV.

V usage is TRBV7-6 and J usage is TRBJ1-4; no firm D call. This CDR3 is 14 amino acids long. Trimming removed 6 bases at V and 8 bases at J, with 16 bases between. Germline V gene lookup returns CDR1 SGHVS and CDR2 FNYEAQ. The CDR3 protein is CASSTRLSGEKLFF. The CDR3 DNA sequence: TGTGCCAGCAGTACTAGGCTTAGTGGGGAAAAACTGTTTTTT.

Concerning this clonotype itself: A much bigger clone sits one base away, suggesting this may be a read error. In DNA form, the CDR3 reads TGCAGTGCTAGAGATTCCAGGATACCGACCTACGAGCAGTTCTTC. It translates to CSARDSRIPTYEQFF. The J gene is TRBJ2-7, the V gene TRBV20-1; D remains unclear. The closer fit of TRBJ2-1 to the DNA end suggests the J call may be wrong. The germline gives CDR1 DFQATT, CDR2 SNEGSKA (reference sequence). This CDR3 contains 15 residues.

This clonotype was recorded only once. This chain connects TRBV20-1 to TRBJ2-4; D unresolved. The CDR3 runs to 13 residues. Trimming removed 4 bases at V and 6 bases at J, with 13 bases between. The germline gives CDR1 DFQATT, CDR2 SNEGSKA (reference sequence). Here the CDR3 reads CSAKLPSRNIQYF. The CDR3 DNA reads TGCAGTGCTAAACTCCCCAGTCGAAACATTCAGTACTTC.

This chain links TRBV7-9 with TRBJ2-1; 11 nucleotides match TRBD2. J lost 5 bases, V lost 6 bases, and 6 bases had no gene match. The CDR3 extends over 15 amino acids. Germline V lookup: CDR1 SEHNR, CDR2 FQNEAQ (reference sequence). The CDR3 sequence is CASSLTSGKDNEQFF. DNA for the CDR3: TGTGCCAGCAGTCTGACTAGCGGGAAAGACAATGAGCAGTTCTTC.

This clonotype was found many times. The CDR3 region has the DNA TGTGCCAGCAGGGATGGCTTAATGGGACCGCAAGAGACCCAGTACTTC. Encoded protein: CASRDGLMGPQETQYF. The genes are TRBV2 and TRBJ2-5; perhaps D is TRBD1 or TRBD2 (5 bases each). The CDR3 length is 16 residues. The V gene's germline CDR1 is SNHLY and CDR2 FYNNEI. V lost 6 bases and J 2 bases, leaving 19 bases between the germline ends.

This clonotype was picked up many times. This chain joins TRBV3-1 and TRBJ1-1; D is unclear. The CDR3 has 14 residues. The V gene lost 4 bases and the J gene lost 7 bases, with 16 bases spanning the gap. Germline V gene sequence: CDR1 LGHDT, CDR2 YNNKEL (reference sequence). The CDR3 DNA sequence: TGTGCCAGCAGCCTCGACACTATGGCCCTTGAAGCTTTCTTT. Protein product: CASSLDTMALEAFF.

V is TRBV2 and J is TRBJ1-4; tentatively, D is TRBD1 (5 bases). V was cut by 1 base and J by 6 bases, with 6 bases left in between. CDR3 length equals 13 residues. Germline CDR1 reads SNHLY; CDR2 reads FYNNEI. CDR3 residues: CASSEGGDEKLFF. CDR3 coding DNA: TGTGCCAGCAGTGAAGGGGGCGATGAAAAACTGTTTTTT.

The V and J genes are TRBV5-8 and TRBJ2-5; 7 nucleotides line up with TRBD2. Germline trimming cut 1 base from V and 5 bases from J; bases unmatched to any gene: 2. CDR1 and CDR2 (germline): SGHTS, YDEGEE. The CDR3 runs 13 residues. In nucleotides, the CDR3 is TGTGCCAGCAGCTTGAGGGACTACGAGACCCAGTACTTC. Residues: CASSLRDYETQYF. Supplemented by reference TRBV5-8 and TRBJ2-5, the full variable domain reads EAGVTQSPTHLIKTRGQQATLRCSPISGHTSVYWYQQALGLGLQFLLWYDEGEERNRGNFPPRFSGRQFPNYSSELNVNALELEDSALYLCASSLRDYETQYFGPGTRLLVL.

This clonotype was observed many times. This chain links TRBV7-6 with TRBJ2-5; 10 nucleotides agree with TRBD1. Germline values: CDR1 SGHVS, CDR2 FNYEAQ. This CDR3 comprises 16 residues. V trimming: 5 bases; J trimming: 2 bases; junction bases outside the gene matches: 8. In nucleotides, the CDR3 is TGTGCCAGCAGCCACAGGACAGGGGGTTATCAAGAGACCCAGTACTTC. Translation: CASSHRTGGYQETQYF.

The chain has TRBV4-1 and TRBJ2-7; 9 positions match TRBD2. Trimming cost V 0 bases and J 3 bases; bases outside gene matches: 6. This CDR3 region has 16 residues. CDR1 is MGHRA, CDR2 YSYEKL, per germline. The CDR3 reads CASSQDVLAGNYEQYF. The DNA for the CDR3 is TGCGCCAGCAGCCAAGACGTACTAGCGGGTAACTACGAGCAGTACTTC.

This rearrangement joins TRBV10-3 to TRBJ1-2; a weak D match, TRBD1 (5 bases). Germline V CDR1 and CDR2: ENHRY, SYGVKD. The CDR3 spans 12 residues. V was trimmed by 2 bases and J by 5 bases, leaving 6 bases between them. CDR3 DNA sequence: TGTGCCATCAGTGAGGACAGTTATGGCTACACCTTC. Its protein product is CAISEDSYGYTF.

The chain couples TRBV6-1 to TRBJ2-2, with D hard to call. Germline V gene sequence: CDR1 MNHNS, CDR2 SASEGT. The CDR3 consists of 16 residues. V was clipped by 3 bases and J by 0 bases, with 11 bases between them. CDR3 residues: CASSELYTTNTGELFF. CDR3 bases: TGTGCCAGCAGTGAGTTATATACGACGAACACCGGGGAGCTGTTTTTT.

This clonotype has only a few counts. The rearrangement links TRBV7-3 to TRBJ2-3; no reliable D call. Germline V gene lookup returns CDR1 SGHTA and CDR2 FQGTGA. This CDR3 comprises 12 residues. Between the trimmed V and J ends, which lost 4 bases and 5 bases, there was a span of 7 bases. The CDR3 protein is CASSSSQDTQYF. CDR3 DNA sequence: TGTGCCAGCAGCTCAAGTCAAGATACGCAGTATTTT.

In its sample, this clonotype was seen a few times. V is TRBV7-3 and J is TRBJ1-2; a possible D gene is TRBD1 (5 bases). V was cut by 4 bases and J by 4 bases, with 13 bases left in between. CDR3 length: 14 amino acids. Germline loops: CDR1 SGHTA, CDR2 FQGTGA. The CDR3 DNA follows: TGTGCCAGCAGCTCTAGGGGAAACAGCTATGGCTACACCTTC. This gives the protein CASSSRGNSYGYTF.

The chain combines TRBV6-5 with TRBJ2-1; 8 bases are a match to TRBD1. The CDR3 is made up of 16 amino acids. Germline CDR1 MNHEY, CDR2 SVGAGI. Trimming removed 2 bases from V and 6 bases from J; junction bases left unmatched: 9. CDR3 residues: CASSYPTGVSANEQFF. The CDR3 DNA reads TGTGCCAGCAGTTACCCGACAGGGGTATCAGCCAATGAGCAGTTCTTC.

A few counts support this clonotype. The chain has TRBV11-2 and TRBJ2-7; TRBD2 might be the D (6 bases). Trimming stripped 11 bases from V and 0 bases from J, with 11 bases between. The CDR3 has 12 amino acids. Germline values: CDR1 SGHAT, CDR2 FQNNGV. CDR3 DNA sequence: TGTGCCGGGGGGACCTCCTCCTACGAGCAGTACTTC. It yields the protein CAGGTSSYEQYF.

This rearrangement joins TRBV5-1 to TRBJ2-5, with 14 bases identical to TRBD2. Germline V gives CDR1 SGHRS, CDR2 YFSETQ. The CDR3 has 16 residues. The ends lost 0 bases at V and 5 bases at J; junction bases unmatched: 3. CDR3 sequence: CASSLETSGRAETQYF. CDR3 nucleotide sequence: TGCGCCAGCAGCTTGGAGACTAGCGGGAGGGCCGAGACCCAGTACTTC.

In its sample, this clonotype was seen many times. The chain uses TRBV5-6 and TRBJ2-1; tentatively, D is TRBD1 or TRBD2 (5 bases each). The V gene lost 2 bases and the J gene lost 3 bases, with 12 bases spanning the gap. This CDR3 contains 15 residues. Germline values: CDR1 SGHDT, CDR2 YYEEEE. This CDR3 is CASSLGASSYNEQFF. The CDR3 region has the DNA TGTGCCAGCAGCTTAGGGGCTAGCAGCTACAATGAGCAGTTCTTC.

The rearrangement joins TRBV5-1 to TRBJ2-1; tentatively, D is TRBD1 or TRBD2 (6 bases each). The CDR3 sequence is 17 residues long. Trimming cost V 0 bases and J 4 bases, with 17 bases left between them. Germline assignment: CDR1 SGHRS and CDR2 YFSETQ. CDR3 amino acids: CASSLEGRGGGYNEQFF. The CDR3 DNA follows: TGCGCCAGCAGCTTGGAGGGGCGCGGAGGGGGTTACAATGAGCAGTTCTTC.

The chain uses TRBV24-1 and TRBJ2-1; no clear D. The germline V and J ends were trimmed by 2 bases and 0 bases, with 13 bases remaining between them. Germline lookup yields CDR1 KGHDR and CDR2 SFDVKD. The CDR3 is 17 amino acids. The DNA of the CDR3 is TGTGCCACCAGTGATTCTGGTTCGGTTTCCTCCTACAATGAGCAGTTCTTC. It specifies CATSDSGSVSSYNEQFF.

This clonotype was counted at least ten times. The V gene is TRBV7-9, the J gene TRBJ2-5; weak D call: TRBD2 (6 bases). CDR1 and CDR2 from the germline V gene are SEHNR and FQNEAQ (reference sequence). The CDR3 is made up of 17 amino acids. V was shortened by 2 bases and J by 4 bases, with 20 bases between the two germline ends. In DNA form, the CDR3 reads TGTGCCAGCAGCTTAAGGTTTTCGGGAGAGAGCAGAGAGACCCAGTACTTC. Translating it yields CASSLRFSGESRETQYF.

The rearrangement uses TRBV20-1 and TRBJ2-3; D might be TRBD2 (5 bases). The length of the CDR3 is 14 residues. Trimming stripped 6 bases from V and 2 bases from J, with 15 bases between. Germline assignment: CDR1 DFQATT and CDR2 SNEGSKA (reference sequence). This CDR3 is CSARRRGATDTQYF. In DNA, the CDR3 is TGCAGTGCCCGAAGACGGGGTGCCACAGATACGCAGTATTTT.

The CDR3 reads CASSRGGAWETQYF. Written as DNA, the CDR3 is TGTGCCAGCAGTAGGGGGGGCGCGTGGGAGACCCAGTACTTC. The chain joins TRBV6-1 to TRBJ2-5, with D possibly being TRBD2 (7 bases). The germline V and J ends were trimmed by 5 bases and 5 bases, with 15 bases remaining between them. The CDR3 has 14 amino acids. Germline CDR1 MNHNS, CDR2 SASEGT.

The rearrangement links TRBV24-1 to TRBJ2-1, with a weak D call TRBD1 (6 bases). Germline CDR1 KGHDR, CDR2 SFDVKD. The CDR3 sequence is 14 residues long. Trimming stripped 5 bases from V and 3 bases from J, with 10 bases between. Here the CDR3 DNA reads TGTGCCACCAGTGGTAGAGGGGGCTACAATGAGCAGTTCTTC. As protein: CATSGRGGYNEQFF.

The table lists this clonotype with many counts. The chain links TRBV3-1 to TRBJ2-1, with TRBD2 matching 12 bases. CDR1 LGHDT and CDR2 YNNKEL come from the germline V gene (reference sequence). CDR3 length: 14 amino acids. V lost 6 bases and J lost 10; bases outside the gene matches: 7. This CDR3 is CASSRTSGTPEQFF. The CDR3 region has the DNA TGTGCCAGCAGTAGGACTAGCGGGACACCGGAGCAGTTCTTC.

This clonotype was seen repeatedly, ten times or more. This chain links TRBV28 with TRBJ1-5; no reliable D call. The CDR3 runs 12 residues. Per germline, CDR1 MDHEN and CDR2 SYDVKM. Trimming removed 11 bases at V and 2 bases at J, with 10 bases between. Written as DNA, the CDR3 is TGTGCCCATGGGTTCCGCAATCAGCCCCAGCATTTT. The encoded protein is CAHGFRNQPQHF.

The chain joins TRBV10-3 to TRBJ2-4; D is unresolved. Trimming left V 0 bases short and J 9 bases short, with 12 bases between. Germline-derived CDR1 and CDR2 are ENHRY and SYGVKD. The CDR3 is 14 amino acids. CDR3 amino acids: CAISESGRSGIQYF. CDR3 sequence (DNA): TGTGCCATCAGTGAGTCGGGCAGGAGTGGCATTCAGTACTTC.

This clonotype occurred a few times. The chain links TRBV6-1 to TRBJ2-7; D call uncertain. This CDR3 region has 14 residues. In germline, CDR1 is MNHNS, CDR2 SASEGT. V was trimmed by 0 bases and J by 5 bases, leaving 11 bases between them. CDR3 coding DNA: TGTGCCAGCAGTGAAGCGAGCGTAAGCCACGAGCAGTACTTC. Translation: CASSEASVSHEQYF.

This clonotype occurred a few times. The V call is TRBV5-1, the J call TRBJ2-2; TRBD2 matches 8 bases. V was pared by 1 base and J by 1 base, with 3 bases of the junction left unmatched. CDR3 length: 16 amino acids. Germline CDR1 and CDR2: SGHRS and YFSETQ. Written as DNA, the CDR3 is TGCGCCAGCAGCTTGACCGGGACTAGGAACACCGGGGAGCTGTTTTTT. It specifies CASSLTGTRNTGELFF.